The source of this T cell receptor (beta chain) is a study of shared clonotypes between healthy human individuals. Notes on the study in general: Clonotypes not shared had lower generation probabilities than those common to all four donors. Naive CD4 clonotype sharing across four donors was approximately 5%.

The CDR3 is made up of 16 amino acids. Germline loops: CDR1 SGHTA, CDR2 FQGTGA. Trimming cost V 5 bases and J 0 bases, with 15 bases left between them. To note about this clone: Its specificity is not known.

CD8 cells regarded as naive lacked CD45RO, were positively chosen for CCR7, and omitted terminally differentiated effector memory CD45RA+ cells. The method was immunoSEQ multiplex PCR; TCRdb's version includes in-frame clones alone and lacks a portion of them. The sample has around 1,900,000 clones, about 93% seen once. The source of this sequence is a young man in good health. Some clones in this sample may be carry-over from other donors' samples. The V and J genes are TRBV7-3 and TRBJ2-3, with TRBD2 as a possible D gene (6 bases). The sample comprised naive CD8+ T cells from PBMCs. The CDR3 is CASSPRTTLSTDTQYF. The CDR3 DNA sequence: TGTGCCAGCAGCCCCCGGACTACCTTAAGCACAGATACGCAGTATTTT.